By frequency in the sample, the clone carrying this T cell receptor beta chain is medium-sized. The antigen is undetermined. The method was immunoSEQ multiplex PCR; TCRdb's version includes in-frame clones alone and lacks a portion of them. The sample yields about 99,000 clones, about 91% seen once. The sample belongs to a study of OX40 agonist ivuxolimab in advanced cancers. The ends were cut back, 2 bases at V and 0 bases at J, with 10 bases in the middle. CDR1 and CDR2 (germline): LGHNA, YSLEER. This CDR3 region has 15 residues. Overall study findings and caveats: Nonresponders, in some cases, also had low normalized T-cell clonal expansion.

This specimen was CD4+ or CD8+ T cells sorted from blood, taken in a trial of the OX40 agonist ivuxolimab. This clonotype originated in an adult with an advanced solid tumor such as melanoma, head and neck, liver or kidney cancer. The J gene is TRBJ1-1, the V gene TRBV4-3, with D possibly matching TRBD1 (5 bases). The CDR3 region is CASSQSRALNTEAFF. The CDR3 DNA reads TGCGCCAGCAGCCAAAGCAGGGCTCTGAACACTGAAGCTTTCTTT.